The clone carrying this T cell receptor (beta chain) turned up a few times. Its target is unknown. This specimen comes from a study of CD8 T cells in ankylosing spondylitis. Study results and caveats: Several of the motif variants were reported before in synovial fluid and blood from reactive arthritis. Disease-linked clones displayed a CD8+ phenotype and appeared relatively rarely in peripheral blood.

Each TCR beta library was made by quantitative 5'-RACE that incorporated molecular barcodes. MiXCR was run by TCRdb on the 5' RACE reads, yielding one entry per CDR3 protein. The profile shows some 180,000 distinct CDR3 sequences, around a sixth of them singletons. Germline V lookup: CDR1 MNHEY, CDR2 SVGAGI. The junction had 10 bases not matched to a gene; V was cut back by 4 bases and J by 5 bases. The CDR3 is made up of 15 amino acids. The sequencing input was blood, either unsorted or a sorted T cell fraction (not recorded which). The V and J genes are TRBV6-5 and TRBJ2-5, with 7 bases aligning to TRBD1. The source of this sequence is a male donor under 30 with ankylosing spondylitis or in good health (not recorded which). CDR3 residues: CASSSRTGEGETQYF. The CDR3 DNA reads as TGTGCCAGCAGTTCTCGGACAGGCGAGGGTGAGACCCAGTACTTC.